Below are 12 T cell receptor beta chains sequenced from a single sample in a study of cytomegalovirus exposure and HLA in healthy donors. This PCR relied on a set of 60 Vbeta primers and 13 Jbeta primers. Assay used: immunoSEQ multiplex PCR; TCRdb lists only in-frame clones, some missing. The sample lists about 82,000 clones; roughly 80% were seen once. Sequencing was carried out using PBMCs. These receptors were taken from a man between 45 and 60 years old in good health and CMV-seronegative.

This clone has a single count. V gene TRBV5-1 combines with J gene TRBJ2-3; 7 positions match TRBD2. J gave up 2 bases and V 0 bases, and 3 bases lay outside the gene matches. Germline values: CDR1 SGHRS, CDR2 YFSETQ. CDR3 length: 15 amino acids. CDR3 sequence: CASSLEGLPTDTQYF. In nucleotides, the CDR3 is TGCGCCAGCAGCTTGGAGGGACTACCCACAGATACGCAGTATTTT.

This clone was recorded only once. The rearrangement uses TRBV7-9 and TRBJ1-6; D remains ambiguous. The V gene's germline CDR1 is SEHNR and CDR2 FQNEAQ (reference sequence). The CDR3 length is 15 residues. The V end was cut by 5 bases, the J end by 7 bases, with 15 bases between. The CDR3 sequence is CASSRGFDPNSPLHF. The DNA of the CDR3 is TGTGCCAGCAGCCGCGGTTTCGATCCGAATTCACCCCTCCACTTT.

On this clone: The junction and the germline gene differ at one end; a read error may be behind it. This CDR3 is CAGRPVRTGTYEQYF. The DNA for the CDR3 is TGTGCCGGCAGGCCAGTAAGGACAGGGACCTACGAGCAGTACTTC. The rearrangement joins TRBV6-1 to TRBJ2-7; TRBD1 aligns across 8 bases. The germline gives CDR1 MNHNS, CDR2 SASEGT. The CDR3 runs to 15 residues.

Turning to this clone: Germline is not matched at one junction end, which may reflect a read error. This same CDR3 is encoded by further DNA sequences in the sample. This chain uses TRBV28 with TRBJ1-5; D is perhaps TRBD1 (6 bases). Germline lookup yields CDR1 MDHEN and CDR2 SYDVKM. The CDR3 runs 16 residues. The CDR3, as DNA: TGTGCCAGCACGGTCCGGGGGGGCTATAGCAATCAGCCCCAGCACTTT. This sequence encodes CASTVRGGYSNQPQHF.

This chain joins TRBV15 and TRBJ2-2; 7 bases align to TRBD2. Losses at the gene ends were 1 base for V and 2 bases for J; bases not matched to a gene: 1. The CDR3 covers 15 residues. From germline, CDR1 is LNHNV and CDR2 YYDKDF (reference sequence). CDR3 residues: CATSRASGNTGELFF. CDR3 nucleotide sequence: TGTGCCACCAGCAGAGCTAGCGGAAACACCGGGGAGCTGTTTTTT.

The rearrangement uses TRBV4-2 and TRBJ2-3, with TRBD2 identical over 8 bases. Germline lookup yields CDR1 LGHNA and CDR2 YNFKEQ. This CDR3 region has 21 residues. V gave up 4 bases and J gave up 1 base; unmatched junction bases: 22. The CDR3 spells CASSRRPSARGGTGGTDTQYF. CDR3 DNA: TGTGCCAGCAGCCGCCGCCCGAGCGCGCGCGGGGGGACCGGGGGCACAGATACGCAGTATTTT.

In DNA form, the CDR3 reads TGTGCCAGCACTTCGCGGGGTCCCCTTTTTAATGGGGAGCAGTACTTC. Its protein product is CASTSRGPLFNGEQYF. The rearrangement joins TRBV7-9 to TRBJ2-7; tentative D call: TRBD2 (6 bases). The CDR3 extends over 16 amino acids. V gave up 7 bases and J gave up 7 bases, with 26 bases separating them. From germline, CDR1 is SEHNR and CDR2 FQNEAQ (reference sequence).

V usage is TRBV4-1 and J usage is TRBJ2-3; D is perhaps TRBD2 (6 bases). Germline CDR1 is MGHRA and CDR2 is YSYEKL. The length of the CDR3 is 12 residues. Trimming stripped 5 bases from V and 6 bases from J, with 9 bases between. The CDR3 here is CASSSRGDTQYF. The CDR3 bases are TGCGCCAGCAGCTCTCGGGGGGATACGCAGTATTTT.

The rearrangement joins TRBV28 to TRBJ1-2; D gene unclear. Per the germline V gene, CDR1 is MDHEN and CDR2 is SYDVKM. The CDR3 sequence is 15 residues long. V lost 8 bases, J lost 5 bases, and 21 bases lay in between. Written as DNA, the CDR3 is TGTGCCAGCGATGATCGTGGGCGGGGAAAGTATGGCTACACCTTC. It yields the protein CASDDRGRGKYGYTF.

About this clone itself: The same CDR3 also results from other DNA sequences found in this sample. The V and J genes are TRBV7-2 and TRBJ2-2; D not resolved. The CDR3 is 12 amino acids. The germline CDR1 and CDR2 sequences are SGHTA and FQGNSA. With 4 bases removed from V and 4 bases from J, the gap between germline ends came to 4 bases. For the CDR3, the DNA is TGTGCCAGCAGCTCGCGCACCGGGGAGCTGTTTTTT. Its protein is CASSSRTGELFF.

This chain's CDR3 is CASSLEGSYNEQFF. The CDR3 coding sequence is TGTGCCAGCAGCTTGGAGGGTTCGTACAATGAGCAGTTCTTC. The V and J genes are TRBV11-1 and TRBJ2-1, with a weak D call TRBD2 (6 bases). The length of the CDR3 is 14 residues. CDR1 and CDR2 (germline): SGHAT, FQDESV (reference sequence). The germline V and J ends were trimmed by 3 bases and 4 bases, with 10 bases remaining between them.

The gene calls are TRBV7-9 and TRBJ2-1; 10 nucleotides agree with TRBD2. The V gene's germline CDR1 is SEHNR and CDR2 FQNEAQ (reference sequence). The CDR3 is 16 residues long. J lost 7 bases, V lost 5 bases, and 11 bases had no gene match. CDR3 protein: CASSPGLADYMNEQFF. The DNA for the CDR3 is TGTGCCAGCAGCCCCGGACTAGCGGACTATATGAATGAGCAGTTCTTC.